This TCR beta chain originates from a study of spatial heterogeneity in lung cancer. Across the whole study: Alpha-chain detections were consistently fewer than beta-chain detections among the sequences.

Time point denoted: sample taken at primary tumor resection. From tumor, nontumor lung or frozen PBMC, whole RNA was taken unsorted for sequencing. The donors, around 71 patients with untreated early-stage non-small cell lung cancer, provided the samples. Study findings and constraints: In blood, ubiquitous expanded tumor TCRs appeared more at resection than follow-up.

Germline V CDR1 and CDR2: MNHEY, SMNVEV (reference sequence). This CDR3 is 14 amino acids long. Unmatched junction bases numbered 4, after V lost 6 bases and J lost 2 bases. This clonotype was counted many times. Its antigen remains unidentified. Single TCR cDNA molecules each had their own unique molecular identifier. TCRdb re-analysed the 5' RACE reads in MiXCR, keeping a single row per CDR3 protein. Here the sample spans about 92,000 distinct CDR3 sequences, approximately 12% being singletons. This chain connects TRBV27 to TRBJ2-5, with 9 bases that match TRBD2. This clonotype was sampled from a male donor with early-stage non-small cell lung cancer. Here the sequenced sample was PBMCs, taken at surgery. The CDR3 sequence is CASRRLAAQETQYF. The CDR3 DNA follows: TGTGCCAGCAGAAGACTAGCGGCACAAGAGACCCAGTACTTC.